This T cell receptor beta chain was sequenced during a study of shared clonotypes between healthy human individuals. Here immunoSEQ multiplex PCR was the method, and the copy in TCRdb shows in-frame clones only, minus some. The profile shows 760,000 or so clones, around 96% of them singletons. From germline, CDR1 is SQVTM and CDR2 ANQGSEA. The V and J ends lost 7 bases and 4 bases respectively, with 19 bases between them. This CDR3 is built from 15 residues. Study-level results: Among donors, clonotype sharing was expected to be affected by sequencing depth. Clonotypes shared by all four sorted-subset donors had higher generation probabilities than non-shared clonotypes.

Remarks on this clone: What it binds is not known.

Terminally differentiated effector memory CD45RA+ cells were left out of the naive CD8 fraction, which was CD45RO-negative and positively selected for CCR7. V and J are TRBV29-1 and TRBJ2-2, with D tentatively TRBD2 (6 bases). The TCR comes from a man aged 25 to 40 in good health. Sequencing input: naive CD8+ T cells sorted from blood. In DNA form, the CDR3 reads TGCAGCGCCTGGGGGGTATCCGCGGTCACCGGGGAGCTGTTTTTT. Translated: CSAWGVSAVTGELFF.